This note documents a single T cell receptor beta chain sequence. The data originate from a study of cytomegalovirus exposure and HLA in healthy donors. Germline V gene sequence: CDR1 SNHLY, CDR2 FYNNEI. The length of the CDR3 is 12 residues. V was cut by 7 bases and J by 5 bases, with 11 bases left in between. 60 Vbeta and 13 Jbeta primers were used in PCR. TCRdb's copy holds only in-frame clones and misses some; the assay was immunoSEQ multiplex PCR. The profile covers more than 150,000 clones, with roughly 84% appearing a single time and around 1.2% taken by the ten largest. The receptor was isolated from a girl aged 2 to 9 in good health and CMV-seropositive. This chain joins TRBV2 and TRBJ1-1; possible D gene TRBD1, 5 bases. The sequenced material came from PBMCs. Here the CDR3 reads CASKLGTTEAFF. The DNA for the CDR3 is TGTGCCAGCAAGTTGGGGACTACTGAAGCTTTCTTT.